Listed below are T cell receptor beta chains from one sample, sequenced in a study of T cell responses to AZD1222 COVID-19 vaccine. Clones were sequenced by immunoSEQ multiplex PCR, and TCRdb holds only the in-frame ones, with some missing. This sample has 72,000 or so clones; about 92% occur once, and the top ten carry approximately 4.2%. The input for sequencing was peripheral blood, taken on day 0 of AZD1222 vaccination. These receptors were obtained from an adult in good health. Each CDR3 is given with its conserved first and last residue. Fields, in order: D gene, clone size, V gene, CDR3 length, J gene, CDR3 DNA, CDR3 protein. The D gene is left open where the match is weak. Some rows have no size entry. The others give once, few or many, or a class for an expanded clone.

>.|.|TRBV7-2|12|TRBJ2-7
TGTGCCAGCAGCCCCATAACCTACGAGCAGTACTTC
CASSPITYEQYF
>.|.|TRBV4-1|16|TRBJ1-1
TGCGCCAGCAGAAATAGTTTCAGGCAGATGAACACTGAAGCTTTCTTT
CASRNSFRQMNTEAFF
>TRBD1|.|TRBV7-3|14|TRBJ1-2
TGTGCCAGCAGCTCCGGACAGGGTGGCTATGGCTACACCTTC
CASSSGQGGYGYTF
>.|.|TRBV19|16|TRBJ1-3
TGTGCCAGTAGTTTTGGCGGAACCCTCTCTGGAAACACCATATATTTT
CASSFGGTLSGNTIYF
>.|once|TRBV21-1|13|TRBJ1-5
TGTGCCAAGTCCAGGGGTACAGATCAGCCCCAGCATTTT
CAKSRGTDQPQHF
>TRBD1|.|TRBV5-4|16|TRBJ2-3
TGTGCCAGCAGCTTGCGAACAGGGGGTGTAACAGATACGCAGTATTTT
CASSLRTGGVTDTQYF
>TRBD2|.|TRBV11-3|15|TRBJ2-5
TGTGCCAGCAGCTTGGGGCAAGCGGGAATGAAGACCCAGTACTTC
CASSLGQAGMKTQYF
>TRBD2|.|TRBV10-3|14|TRBJ2-1
TGTGCCATTCTAGCGGGGGAAACCTACAATGAGCAGTTCTTC
CAILAGETYNEQFF
>.|.|TRBV7-2|13|TRBJ2-7
TGTGCCAGCAGCTTTTGGGTGTCCTACGAGCAGTACTTC
CASSFWVSYEQYF
>.|.|TRBV30|11|TRBJ2-3
TGTGCCTGGAGTGGCGCAGATACGCAGTATTTT
CAWSGADTQYF
>.|.|TRBV2|11|TRBJ2-7
TGTGCCAGCAGTGTGTTCGGAGAGCAGTACTTC
CASSVFGEQYF
>.|.|TRBV5-1|16|TRBJ2-7
TGCGCCAGCAGCTTGGCAGGGGGGACAAAAATCTACGAGCAGTACTTC
CASSLAGGTKIYEQYF
>.|few|TRBV24-1|15|TRBJ2-1
TGTGCCACCGGAAATAGCGGTGAGGGTTACAATGAGCAGTTCTTC
CATGNSGEGYNEQFF
>TRBD2|.|TRBV11-2|15|TRBJ2-3
TGTGCCAGCAGCGATGAGGCGGGGGGCACAGATACGCAGTATTTT
CASSDEAGGTDTQYF
>TRBD1|.|TRBV11-2|15|TRBJ2-1
TGTGCCAGCAGCTTAGCGGGACAGACATACAATGAGCAGTTCTTC
CASSLAGQTYNEQFF
>TRBD1|.|TRBV12-5|15|TRBJ1-1
TGTGCTAGTGGTGCACCGGAGACAGGGCTCGGCGTGGCTTTCTTT
CASGAPETGLGVAFF
>.|once|TRBV30|13|TRBJ1-1
TGTGCCTGCCTGATCCAGACGAACACTGAAGCTTTCTTT
CACLIQTNTEAFF
>.|.|TRBV5-1|13|TRBJ1-1
TGCGCCAGCAGCTTGGGAGAGAACACTGAAGCTTTCTTT
CASSLGENTEAFF
>TRBD2|.|TRBV18|16|TRBJ2-3
TGTGCCAGCTCACCACTGGCGGGGGTGATCACAGATACGCAGTATTTT
CASSPLAGVITDTQYF
>.|.|TRBV24-1|14|TRBJ2-5
TGTGCCACCAGTGATACCCGGACAGTAGAGACCCAGTACTTC
CATSDTRTVETQYF
>.|.|TRBV11-3|13|TRBJ1-5
TGTGCCAGCAGCTTTACAAGGGATGAGCCCCAGCATTTT
CASSFTRDEPQHF
>.|.|TRBV28|14|TRBJ1-5
TGTGCCAGCAGTTCTTCCGGTGGGTATCAGCCCCAGCATTTT
CASSSSGGYQPQHF
>TRBD1|.|TRBV12-3/TRBV12-4|13|TRBJ1-5
TGTGCCAGCAGTTGGACAGGTAATCAGCCCCAGCATTTT
CASSWTGNQPQHF
>.|medium-sized|TRBV3-1/TRBV3-2|12|TRBJ2-2
TGTGCCAGCAGTCAGAACACCGGGGAGCTGTTTTTT
CASSQNTGELFF
>.|.|TRBV11-3|13|TRBJ2-5
TGTGCCAGCAGCTTATATGGGGGAGAGACCCAGTACTTC
CASSLYGGETQYF
>.|.|TRBV6-6|16|TRBJ2-2
TGTGCCAGCAGTTCCCCGGGACAAGGCAACACCGGGGAGCTGTTTTTT
CASSSPGQGNTGELFF
>.|.|TRBV7-8|15|TRBJ1-2
TGTGCCAGCAGCCCAACACCTACAGGGAACTATGGCTACACCTTC
CASSPTPTGNYGYTF
>.|.|TRBV19|15|TRBJ1-2
TGTGCCAGTTCCTCCGTAAGGACAGAGAACTATGGCTACACCTTC
CASSSVRTENYGYTF
>TRBD2|once|TRBV30|16|TRBJ2-1
TGTGCCTGGAGCCATGCGAGCGGGAGCTCCTACAATGAGCAGTTCTTC
CAWSHASGSSYNEQFF
>.|.|TRBV4-2|15|TRBJ1-5
TGTGCCAGCAGCCAAGGAGGACATATCAATCAGCCCCAGCATTTT
CASSQGGHINQPQHF
>TRBD1|.|TRBV7-3|13|TRBJ2-1
TGTGCCAGCAGCTTCGGGACAGTCAATGAGCAGTTCTTC
CASSFGTVNEQFF
>.|.|TRBV28|11|TRBJ1-2
TGTGCCAGCAATTGGGGGTATGGCTACACCTTC
CASNWGYGYTF
>.|.|TRBV30|13|TRBJ2-7
TGTGCCTGGAGTAGGGACGGGTACTACGAGCAGTACTTC
CAWSRDGYYEQYF
>.|.|TRBV11-2|15|TRBJ1-6
TGTGCCAGCAGCCCCGAAGGGTCGTGGAATTCACCCCTCCACTTT
CASSPEGSWNSPLHF
>.|.|TRBV12-3/TRBV12-4|12|TRBJ2-1
TGTGCCAGCGATAGACAGACCAATGAGCAGTTCTTC
CASDRQTNEQFF
>TRBD1|few|TRBV7-9|14|TRBJ2-7
TGTGCCAGCAGCTTATTTGCAGGGGGCAACGAGCAGTACTTC
CASSLFAGGNEQYF
>.|once|TRBV3-1/TRBV3-2|13|TRBJ2-7
TGTGCCAGCAGGGGCCACGCCTCCTACGAGCAGTACTTC
CASRGHASYEQYF
>TRBD1|.|TRBV6-4|18|TRBJ1-1
TGTGCCAGCAGGGACAGGAAGGCTTCGGGGAACATGAACACTGAAGCTTTCTTT
CASRDRKASGNMNTEAFF
>.|.|TRBV28|12|TRBJ2-7
TGTGCCAGCAGTTTAGCGGAAGGCGAGCAGTACTTC
CASSLAEGEQYF
>TRBD1|.|TRBV5-8|15|TRBJ1-5
TGTGCCAGCAGCCAGGGGACAGGGCCGGACCAGCCCCAGCATTTT
CASSQGTGPDQPQHF
>.|.|TRBV18|14|TRBJ2-1
TGTGCCAGCTCACCGGGTCTTCAGGACAATGAGCAGTTCTTC
CASSPGLQDNEQFF
>.|.|TRBV7-2|13|TRBJ2-1
TGTGCCAGCAGCACCTATACCGGGGATGAGCAGTTCTTC
CASSTYTGDEQFF
>TRBD1|.|TRBV3-1/TRBV3-2|15|TRBJ1-2
TGTGCCAGCAGGCCCATGGCAGGGGGGAACTATGGCTACACCTTC
CASRPMAGGNYGYTF
>.|once|TRBV24-1|15|TRBJ2-1
TGTGCCACCATTCTAGGACTGAGCTCCTACAATGAGCAGTTCTTC
CATILGLSSYNEQFF
>.|.|TRBV12-3/TRBV12-4|13|TRBJ1-1
TGTGCCAGCAGTTTAGGATCTTCCGGAGGGGCTTTCTTT
CASSLGSSGGAFF
>TRBD1|.|TRBV6-1|15|TRBJ2-7
TGTGCCAGCAGTGAAGCGGCGACAGGGGTGGGAGAGCAGTACTTC
CASSEAATGVGEQYF
>TRBD1|.|TRBV24-1|20|TRBJ2-1
TGTGCCACCAGTGCAGCCCCGGGACAGGGTTTGTGGAGCTCCTACAATGAGCAGTTCTTC
CATSAAPGQGLWSSYNEQFF
>.|.|TRBV18|15|TRBJ1-2
TGTGCCAGCTCACCAACGCCCGCACAGGGAGGTGGCTACACCTTC
CASSPTPAQGGGYTF
>TRBD1|.|TRBV3-1/TRBV3-2|14|TRBJ1-1
TGTGCCAGCAGCTCGGGACAGTGGAACACTGAAGCTTTCTTT
CASSSGQWNTEAFF
>.|.|TRBV10-3|11|TRBJ2-2
TGTGCCATCAGTGCTGAAGGGGAGCTGTTTTTT
CAISAEGELFF
>TRBD1|.|TRBV9|15|TRBJ2-7
TGTGCCAGCAGCGGCACAGGGACAGGGGCCTACGAGCAGTACTTC
CASSGTGTGAYEQYF
>.|.|TRBV3-1/TRBV3-2|17|TRBJ2-5
TGTGCCAGCAGCCAACTAGACGGGGGCAGTGGACAAGAGACCCAGTACTTC
CASSQLDGGSGQETQYF
>.|.|TRBV19|14|TRBJ1-5
TGTGCCAGTAGTACCGGGACGGGAGATCAGCCCCAGCATTTT
CASSTGTGDQPQHF
>.|.|TRBV5-6|12|TRBJ1-1
TGTGCCAGCAGCTTCTTGGCGGCCGAAGCTTTCTTT
CASSFLAAEAFF